This T cell receptor (beta chain) is from a study of Ad26.COV2.S vaccination and SARS-CoV-2 variants. Study outcomes and limitations: People given the vaccine had a wider spike-specific TCR breadth than placebo recipients did.

Here immunoSEQ multiplex PCR was the method, and the copy in TCRdb shows in-frame clones only, minus some. The table has about 440,000 clones, around 90% seen once. As concerns this clone: Its target is not known.

Sample treatment: some 19 received Ad26.COV2.S at low or high dose, single or two shots; five or six received placebo; per-sample allocation not given. Sampling was performed 63 days after the first vaccine or placebo injection. The clonotype originates from a person between 18 and 65 years old who received the Ad26.COV2.S COVID-19 vaccine or a placebo. Sequencing used peripheral blood, obtained in a trial of Ad26.COV2.S vaccine versus placebo.

For the CDR3, the DNA is TGTGCCTGGAGTGTAAATTGGGGGAGCACTGAAGCTTTCTTT. Its translation: CAWSVNWGSTEAFF. V usage is TRBV30 and J usage is TRBJ1-1, with D perhaps matching TRBD1 (5 bases). CDR1 GTSNPN and CDR2 SVGIG come from the germline V gene (reference sequence). Trimming took off 0 bases at V and 4 bases at J, with 12 bases between the two ends. CDR3 size: 14 residues.